The T cell receptor beta chain under discussion was sequenced for a study of regulatory T cells in long-lasting Graves disease. In its sample, this clonotype was seen many times. iRepertoire HTBI primers and Arm-PCR of CDR3 regions built TCR beta libraries. TCRdb re-derived calls from the multiplex PCR reads in MiXCR, one entry per CDR3 protein. The table lists more than 450,000 distinct CDR3 sequences, around 11% of them singletons. Time point: newly diagnosed GD, antithyroid drugs for less than 3 months. TCR sequences were obtained from RNA taken from PBMCs. V was pared by 5 bases and J by 0 bases, with 17 bases between. The germline CDR1 and CDR2 sequences are MDHEN and SYDVKM. The CDR3 runs 17 residues. The sample also formed part of further work on T cells in Graves' hyperthyroidism and ophthalmopathy.

This chain links TRBV28 with TRBJ1-5; D might be TRBD1 (6 bases). This TCR derives from a woman aged 25 to 39 with Graves disease. Material: peripheral blood mononuclear cells (PBMCs), obtained at new diagnosis, from a patient treated with antithyroid drugs. CDR3 nucleotides: TGTGCCAGCAGTCAAGGGGGGCGGATCAATAGCAATCAGCCCCAGCATTTT. Protein sequence: CASSQGGRINSNQPQHF.